Sequencing of this T cell receptor beta chain was carried out in a study of shared clonotypes between healthy human individuals. Findings and caveats of the study: Shared clonotypes across all four donors exceeded non-shared ones in generation probability.

This CDR3 is 16 amino acids long. Germline V gene lookup returns CDR1 SGHAT and CDR2 FQNNGV. V trimming: 3 bases; J trimming: 3 bases; junction bases outside the gene matches: 10. To note about this clone: Its antigen is not identified.

Clones were sequenced by immunoSEQ multiplex PCR, and TCRdb holds only the in-frame ones, with some missing. The sample contains more than 1.2 million clones, around 98.5% of which appear only once. The genes are TRBV11-2 and TRBJ2-7; 8 bases map to TRBD2. Sequenced material: naive CD4+ T cells sorted from blood. Subset in this sample: CD45RA+ positively selected. The clonotype comes from a man aged 30-40 years in good health. CDR3 region: CASSFGLAIGGYEQYF. The CDR3 coding sequence is TGTGCCAGCAGCTTCGGACTAGCTATTGGGGGCTACGAGCAGTACTTC. Filled out from reference TRBV11-2 and TRBJ2-7, the complete variable domain reads EAGVAQSPRYKIIEKRQSVAFWCNPISGHATLYWYQQILGQGPKLLIQFQNNGVVDDSQLPKDRFSAERLKGVDSTLKIQPAKLEDSAVYLCASSFGLAIGGYEQYFGPGTRLTVT.